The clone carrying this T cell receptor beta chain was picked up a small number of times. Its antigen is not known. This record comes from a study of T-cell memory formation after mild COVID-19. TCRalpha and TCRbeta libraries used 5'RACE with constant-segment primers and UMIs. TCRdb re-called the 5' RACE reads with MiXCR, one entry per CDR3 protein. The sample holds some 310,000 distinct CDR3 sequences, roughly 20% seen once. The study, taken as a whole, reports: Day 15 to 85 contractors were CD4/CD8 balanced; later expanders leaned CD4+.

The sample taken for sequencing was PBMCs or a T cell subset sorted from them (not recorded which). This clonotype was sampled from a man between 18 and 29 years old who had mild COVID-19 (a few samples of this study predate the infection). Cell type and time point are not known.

The CDR3 coding sequence is TGTGCCAGCAGTTACCTAGGACAGGGGGCCGGGGAGCTGTTTTTT. Its protein product is CASSYLGQGAGELFF. The rearrangement links TRBV6-5 to TRBJ2-2; 10 bases match TRBD1. Germline CDR1 MNHEY, CDR2 SVGAGI. The CDR3 covers 15 residues. V lost 2 bases to trimming and J lost 6 bases; unmatched junction nucleotides: 3.